These 28 T cell receptor beta chains came from one sample sequenced in a study of blood T cell repertoires in COVID-19 (dated by TCRdb to about 2020). The library was prepared using the immunoSEQ multiplex PCR assay. TCRdb stores this immuneACCESS table with in-frame sequences only. Part of the clones is absent; in the studies checked, under half of the shortfall reflects unresolved V genes, and no reason is known for the rest. This sample holds approximately 380,000 clones; approximately 93% were observed only once. The ten largest clones represent 0.8% to 0.9% of the sample. Sequencing input: PBMCs or T cells enriched from blood (not recorded which). The receptors come from a woman in her thirties or forties who had been exposed to COVID-19.

This sequence joins TRBV3-1 (or the pseudogene TRBV3-2) and TRBJ1-1; D is ambiguous. There are 13 residues in the CDR3. Germline loops: CDR1 LGHDT, CDR2 YNNKEL (reference sequence). The germline V and J ends were trimmed by 4 bases and 1 base, with 7 bases remaining between them. The CDR3 spells CASSRVRNTEAFF. The CDR3 DNA reads TGTGCCAGCAGCCGAGTAAGGAACACTGAAGCTTTCTTT.

The genes are TRBV3-1 (or the pseudogene TRBV3-2) and TRBJ2-5; D gene ambiguous. Between the trimmed V and J ends, which lost 1 base and 2 bases, there was a span of 8 bases. CDR1 and CDR2 from the germline V gene are LGHDT and YNNKEL (reference sequence). The CDR3 consists of 14 residues. CDR3 nucleotides: TGTGCCAGCAGCCAAGGGTCTAGTCAAGAGACCCAGTACTTC. Its protein product is CASSQGSSQETQYF.

As DNA, the CDR3 is TGTGCCAGCAGCTTAAACCTAGCGGGAGGGGGGGCCGAGCAGTACTTC. Translation gives CASSLNLAGGGAEQYF. The rearrangement uses TRBV7-2 and TRBJ2-7; 12 bases match TRBD2. V lost 2 bases and J lost 6; bases outside the gene matches: 8. CDR1 is SGHTA and CDR2 is FQGNSA in the germline V gene. The CDR3 contains 16 residues.

This clone was seen a single time. The chain couples TRBV29-1 to TRBJ1-6, with 8 nucleotides matching TRBD1. Looked up from germline, CDR1 is SQVTM and CDR2 is ANQGSEA. J was trimmed by 5 bases and V by 6 bases; bases with no gene match: 6. CDR3 length: 14 amino acids. The CDR3 DNA reads as TGCAGCGTCCGACAGGGGCGAGATAATTCACCCCTCCACTTT. The encoded protein is CSVRQGRDNSPLHF.

The chain joins TRBV15 to TRBJ2-2; 8 nucleotides agree with TRBD1. V trimming: 7 bases; J trimming: 6 bases; junction bases outside the gene matches: 16. There are 17 residues in the CDR3. Germline assignment: CDR1 LNHNV and CDR2 YYDKDF (reference sequence). The CDR3 sequence: CATKADRVGGPAGELFF. As DNA, the CDR3 is TGTGCCACCAAGGCGGACAGGGTAGGGGGGCCCGCCGGGGAGCTGTTTTTT.

The chain recombines TRBV30 with TRBJ2-3; possibly TRBD2 for D (6 bases). V was pared by 3 bases and J by 8 bases, with 12 bases between. Germline V gene data show CDR1 as GTSNPN and CDR2 as SVGIG (reference sequence). This CDR3 comprises 12 residues. In DNA form, the CDR3 reads TGTGCCTGGAGGACGGGGGTGGGTACGCAGTATTTT. The encoded protein is CAWRTGVGTQYF.

The chain joins TRBV29-1 to TRBJ1-2, with D unresolved. There are 12 residues in the CDR3. V lost 1 base and J lost 8, with 11 bases in between. CDR1 is SQVTM, CDR2 ANQGSEA, per germline. The CDR3 region has the DNA TGCAGCGTTGAAGGTGTTCTAGGAGGCTACACCTTC. It translates to CSVEGVLGGYTF.

The V gene is TRBV7-8, the J gene TRBJ1-4, with D possibly matching TRBD1 (5 bases). CDR3 length: 15 residues. CDR1 is SGHVS and CDR2 is FQNEAQ in the germline V gene. The V gene lost 4 bases and the J gene lost 3 bases, with 12 bases spanning the gap. CDR3 in amino acids: CASSWSGGANEKLFF. The CDR3 DNA reads as TGTGCCAGCAGCTGGTCGGGGGGGGCTAATGAAAAACTGTTTTTT.

This chain links TRBV11-2 with TRBJ1-1; D call uncertain. The CDR3 consists of 14 residues. V lost 6 bases to trimming and J lost 1 base, with 12 bases between them. Per the germline V gene, CDR1 is SGHAT and CDR2 is FQNNGV. CDR3 DNA: TGTGCCAGCAGGGTTGTTGGCGGGAACACTGAAGCTTTCTTT. This encodes CASRVVGGNTEAFF.

The rearrangement links TRBV5-1 to TRBJ1-6; 9 nucleotides line up with TRBD1. With 5 bases clipped from V and 10 bases from J, the junction kept 4 bases outside the gene matches. From germline, CDR1 is SGHRS and CDR2 YFSETQ. The CDR3 runs to 13 residues. The CDR3 nucleotides are TGCGCCAGCAGGCGGACAGGGGAGTCACCCCTCCACTTT. This translates into CASRRTGESPLHF.

This chain uses TRBV2 with TRBJ2-7, with 9 bases matching TRBD1. The J segment lost 0 bases and the V segment lost 3 bases, leaving 6 bases of the junction unmatched. The CDR3 length is 16 residues. CDR1 is SNHLY, CDR2 FYNNEI, per germline. In DNA, the CDR3 is TGTGCCAGCAGTGAGCCGGGACAGGGTATCTCCTACGAGCAGTACTTC. It codes for CASSEPGQGISYEQYF.

This clone was picked up one time. The identical CDR3 is also encoded by other nucleotide sequences in the sample. The rearrangement uses TRBV7-9 and TRBJ1-1; tentative D call: TRBD1 (5 bases). Trimming stripped 5 bases from V and 1 base from J, with 5 bases between. The CDR3 is made up of 12 amino acids. Germline V gene data show CDR1 as SEHNR and CDR2 as FQNEAQ (reference sequence). CDR3 coding DNA: TGTGCCAGCAGCGGACAGAACACTGAAGCTTTCTTT. It is translated as CASSGQNTEAFF.

The V call is TRBV27, the J call TRBJ2-7; 9 positions agree with TRBD1. Germline V gives CDR1 MNHEY, CDR2 SMNVEV (reference sequence). CDR3 length: 14 residues. V shed 2 bases and J 3 bases; nucleotides not matched to a gene: 2. CDR3 sequence: CASSLRGQGYEQYF. The CDR3 bases are TGTGCCAGCAGTTTAAGGGGACAGGGCTACGAGCAGTACTTC.

The chain uses TRBV3-1 (or the pseudogene TRBV3-2) and TRBJ1-1; D gene ambiguous. The CDR3 runs 15 residues. The V and J ends lost 8 bases and 6 bases respectively, with 22 bases between them. The V gene's germline CDR1 is LGHDT and CDR2 YNNKEL (reference sequence). The CDR3 DNA sequence: TGTGCCAGCTCATTCCTCCAAGCGGAGAGGGCTGAAGCTTTCTTT. Translating it yields CASSFLQAERAEAFF.

The rearrangement links TRBV6-5 to TRBJ2-2; the D is unclear. V gave up 6 bases and J gave up 4 bases, with 15 bases separating them. CDR1 MNHEY and CDR2 SVGAGI come from the germline V gene. The CDR3 totals 15 residues. The CDR3 DNA reads as TGTGCCAGCAGGATGGAGCCCCGGGTCACCGGGGAGCTGTTTTTT. As protein: CASRMEPRVTGELFF.

Concerning this clone: Its ends do not fully match the called genes, so a read error is possible. The chain joins TRBV29-1 to TRBJ2-1; 11 bases align to TRBD1. Per the germline V gene, CDR1 is SQVTM and CDR2 is ANQGSEA. The CDR3 length is 12 residues. The CDR3 DNA is TGCAGCGTTGAAGACCCCGGGACAGGGGGTGTCTTC. Its protein product is CSVEDPGTGGVF.

For the CDR3, the DNA is TGTGCCAGCAGCTTAGGAGCAAGCGGCGATGAGCAGTTCTTC. This sequence encodes CASSLGASGDEQFF. The chain uses TRBV7-9 and TRBJ2-1; the D gene is possibly TRBD2 (5 bases). Trimming pared 1 base from V and 8 bases from J, leaving 12 bases between. The CDR3 extends over 14 amino acids. Germline lookup yields CDR1 SEHNR and CDR2 FQNEAQ (reference sequence).

The chain links TRBV6-5 to TRBJ1-1; TRBD1 agrees at 7 bases. Trimming took 6 bases from V and 0 from J; bases not matched to a gene: 7. This CDR3 spans 15 amino acids. Germline CDR1 MNHEY, CDR2 SVGAGI. CDR3 coding DNA: TGTGCCAGCAGCCCGACAGGGAGTATGAACACTGAAGCTTTCTTT. This translates into CASSPTGSMNTEAFF.

A single count supports this clone. The J gene is TRBJ2-2, the V gene TRBV30, with a possible D match to TRBD1 (6 bases). The V gene's germline CDR1 is GTSNPN and CDR2 SVGIG (reference sequence). This CDR3 contains 17 residues. V was shortened by 1 base and J by 10 bases, with 25 bases between the two germline ends. The CDR3 reads CAWSATHLNRAPEELFF. CDR3 nucleotide sequence: TGTGCCTGGAGTGCCACTCACCTCAACAGGGCCCCGGAGGAGCTGTTTTTT. Variable domain in full (rest from reference TRBV30 and TRBJ2-2): SQTIHQWPATLVQPVGSPLSLECTVEGTSNPNLYWYRQAAGRGLQLLFYSVGIGQISSEVPQNLSASRPQDRQFILSSKKLLLSDSGFYLCAWSATHLNRAPEELFFGEGSRLTVL.

Only one count was recorded for this clone. The chain uses TRBV6-2 or TRBV6-3 and TRBJ1-1; 7 bases line up with TRBD1. J was trimmed by 5 bases and V by 0 bases; bases with no gene match: 12. Per the germline V gene, CDR1 is MNHEY and CDR2 is SVGEGT. The CDR3 sequence is 17 residues long. The CDR3 DNA reads TGTGCCAGCAGTTACTCCCTAGGGACAGCAAGGGGGACTGAAGCTTTCTTT. Amino acid sequence: CASSYSLGTARGTEAFF.

The rearrangement uses TRBV3-1 (or the pseudogene TRBV3-2) and TRBJ1-1; 8 bases fit TRBD1. This CDR3 region has 16 residues. Germline V gene data show CDR1 as LGHDT and CDR2 as YNNKEL (reference sequence). Losses at the gene ends were 1 base for V and 3 bases for J; bases not matched to a gene: 7. DNA of the CDR3: TGTGCCAGCAGCCAAGGAACCCAGGGGGCTTACACTGAAGCTTTCTTT. The encoded protein is CASSQGTQGAYTEAFF.

V is TRBV15 and J is TRBJ1-4; tentative D call: TRBD1 (5 bases). Germline lookup yields CDR1 LNHNV and CDR2 YYDKDF (reference sequence). The length of the CDR3 is 16 residues. V lost 0 bases, J lost 7 bases, and 15 bases lay in between. DNA of the CDR3: TGTGCCACCAGCAGAGATCTCGGACAAGAAATTGAAAAACTGTTTTTT. This sequence encodes CATSRDLGQEIEKLFF.

This chain uses TRBV7-9 with TRBJ2-5; D not certain. This CDR3 comprises 15 residues. The V gene's germline CDR1 is SEHNR and CDR2 FQNEAQ (reference sequence). V was clipped by 5 bases and J by 5 bases, with 18 bases between them. DNA of the CDR3: TGTGCCAGCAGCCCCCGGAAGAGGTTTGGGGAGACCCAGTACTTC. Its translation is CASSPRKRFGETQYF.

This chain joins TRBV6-5 and TRBJ1-3, with 10 bases aligning to TRBD1. Looked up from germline, CDR1 is MNHEY and CDR2 is SVGAGI. The CDR3 extends over 15 amino acids. Trimming at V came to 6 bases and at J to 3 bases, leaving 5 bases not matched to a gene. In DNA, the CDR3 is TGTGCCAGCAGCCGACAGGGGGCAATTGGAAACACCATATATTTT. Its protein product is CASSRQGAIGNTIYF.

The chain employs TRBV18 and TRBJ2-5; no reliable D call. V was shortened by 6 bases and J by 2 bases, with 7 bases between the two germline ends. The CDR3 is 12 amino acids. Looked up from germline, CDR1 is KGHSH and CDR2 is LQKENI. The CDR3 region is CASSLRQETQYF. The CDR3 region has the DNA TGTGCCAGCTCCCTACGACAAGAGACCCAGTACTTC.

Only a few counts were recorded for this clone. The chain links TRBV5-1 to TRBJ2-7, with a tentative D call TRBD2 (5 bases). The germline V gene encodes CDR1 SGHRS and CDR2 YFSETQ. V was clipped by 4 bases and J by 0 bases, with 11 bases between them. This CDR3 spans 14 amino acids. The DNA for the CDR3 is TGCGCCAGCAGCCTTCAGCGGAGCTCCTACGAGCAGTACTTC. Encoded protein: CASSLQRSSYEQYF.

The chain has TRBV7-2 and TRBJ1-1; TRBD1 agrees at 7 bases. V shed 11 bases, J shed 1 base, and the junction held 16 bases outside the gene matches. CDR1 SGHTA and CDR2 FQGNSA come from the germline V gene. The CDR3 spans 16 residues. This chain's CDR3 is CASLTGDPKPNTEAFF. The CDR3 nucleotides read TGTGCCTCACTTACAGGGGACCCTAAGCCGAACACTGAAGCTTTCTTT.

This clone came up once. The chain carries TRBV25-1 and TRBJ2-1; the match to TRBD2 covers 7 bases. The CDR3 sequence is 14 residues long. Per the germline V gene, CDR1 is MGHDK and CDR2 is SYGVNS. The trim removed 5 bases at V and 9 bases at J, leaving 10 bases unmatched. CDR3: CASSTLTGGSEQFF. CDR3 bases: TGTGCCAGCAGTACACTAACCGGGGGGAGTGAGCAGTTCTTC.